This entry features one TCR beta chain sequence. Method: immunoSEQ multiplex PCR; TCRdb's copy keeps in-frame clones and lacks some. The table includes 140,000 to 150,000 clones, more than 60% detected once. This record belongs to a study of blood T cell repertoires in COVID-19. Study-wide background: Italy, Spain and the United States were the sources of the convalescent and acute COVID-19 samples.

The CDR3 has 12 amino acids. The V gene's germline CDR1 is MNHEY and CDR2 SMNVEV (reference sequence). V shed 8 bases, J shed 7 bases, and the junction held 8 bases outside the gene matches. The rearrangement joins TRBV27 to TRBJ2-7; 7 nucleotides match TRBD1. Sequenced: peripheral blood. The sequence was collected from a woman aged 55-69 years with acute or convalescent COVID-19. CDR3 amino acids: CASRPGGHEQYF. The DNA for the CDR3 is TGTGCCAGCCGCCCAGGGGGACATGAGCAGTACTTC.